The 32 T cell receptor beta chains below all came from one sample that was sequenced in a study of blood T cell repertoires in COVID-19. The assay was immunoSEQ multiplex PCR, and TCRdb's table has in-frame clones only and misses some. The sample comprises about 82,000 clones, over 70% of which are singletons, and around 12% rests with the top ten. Input material: peripheral blood. All receptors come from a woman in her thirties or forties with active or convalescent COVID-19.

The chain employs TRBV4-2 and TRBJ1-1, with D uncertain. Germline V lookup: CDR1 LGHNA, CDR2 YNFKEQ. This CDR3 comprises 16 residues. Trimming cost V 1 base and J 1 base, with 13 bases left between them. The CDR3 loop reads CASSQVRGRANTEAFF. The CDR3 DNA sequence: TGTGCCAGCAGCCAAGTCCGGGGTCGTGCGAACACTGAAGCTTTCTTT.

This clone was counted only a few times. The chain couples TRBV5-4 to TRBJ2-7; 8 bases align to TRBD1. V dropped 3 bases and J dropped 1; count of bases not matched to a gene: 6. CDR1 SGHNT and CDR2 YYREEE come from the germline V gene (reference sequence). The CDR3 sequence is 15 residues long. The CDR3 sequence is CASSSGTGKSYEQYF. CDR3 sequence (DNA): TGTGCCAGCAGCTCCGGGACAGGAAAGTCCTACGAGCAGTACTTC.

This clone has only one observation. The chain employs TRBV10-3 and TRBJ1-5; D possibly corresponds to TRBD1 (6 bases). This CDR3 region has 16 residues. Germline V gene sequence: CDR1 ENHRY, CDR2 SYGVKD. V lost 0 bases, J lost 4 bases, and 13 bases lay in between. The CDR3 protein is CAISESVQGRNQPQHF. As DNA, the CDR3 is TGTGCCATCAGTGAGTCGGTACAGGGACGGAATCAGCCCCAGCATTTT.

V usage is TRBV5-1 and J usage is TRBJ1-1; maybe TRBD1 (6 bases). With 4 bases removed from V and 9 bases from J, the gap between germline ends came to 16 bases. This CDR3 region has 13 residues. Germline V lookup: CDR1 SGHRS, CDR2 YFSETQ. This CDR3 is CASSPEQGSKAFF. The CDR3 DNA reads TGCGCCAGCAGCCCGGAACAGGGAAGTAAAGCTTTCTTT.

J is TRBJ2-5 and V is TRBV4-1; 10 bases align to TRBD1. CDR3 size: 16 residues. Per the germline V gene, CDR1 is MGHRA and CDR2 is YSYEKL. Trimming cost V 4 bases and J 2 bases; bases outside gene matches: 7. CDR3 protein: CASSLEDRGLQETQYF. DNA of the CDR3: TGCGCCAGCAGCCTAGAAGACAGGGGGCTGCAAGAGACCCAGTACTTC.

The chain joins TRBV6-5 to TRBJ2-7, with 9 nucleotides matching TRBD1. Germline V gene data show CDR1 as MNHEY and CDR2 as SVGAGI. This CDR3 has 14 residues. J gave up 7 bases and V 5 bases, and 9 bases lay outside the gene matches. CDR3 nucleotide sequence: TGTGCCAGCAGTACCCGGGACAGGGCTTTTGAGCAGTACTTC. Translation: CASSTRDRAFEQYF.

This chain links TRBV19 with TRBJ1-5, with D possibly being TRBD1 (5 bases). The V end was cut by 6 bases, the J end by 4 bases, with 7 bases between. This CDR3 contains 12 residues. Germline CDR1 reads LNHDA; CDR2 reads SQIVND (reference sequence). CDR3 in amino acids: CASRRGNQPQHF. CDR3 nucleotides: TGTGCCAGTAGGCGGGGGAATCAGCCCCAGCATTTT.

This clone was observed a few times. The chain joins TRBV5-4 to TRBJ1-6; D unclear. V was trimmed by 0 bases and J by 3 bases, leaving 7 bases between them. This CDR3 contains 15 residues. Germline V CDR1 and CDR2: SGHNT, YYREEE (reference sequence). CDR3 loop: CASSLGGDYNSPLHF. CDR3 coding DNA: TGTGCCAGCAGCTTGGGCGGGGACTATAATTCACCCCTCCACTTT.

The rearrangement uses TRBV5-1 and TRBJ1-1; the D is unclear. This CDR3 is built from 13 residues. Between the trimmed V and J ends, which lost 7 bases and 3 bases, there was a span of 13 bases. Germline V gene lookup returns CDR1 SGHRS and CDR2 YFSETQ. The CDR3 loop is CASRLLRDTEAFF. CDR3 nucleotide sequence: TGCGCCAGCCGCCTTCTCCGGGACACTGAAGCTTTCTTT.

The J gene is TRBJ1-1, the V gene TRBV28; D perhaps matches TRBD1 (5 bases). The CDR3 loop spans 13 amino acids. V shed 7 bases and J shed 0 bases, with 9 bases lying between them. Germline CDR1 reads MDHEN; CDR2 reads SYDVKM. The CDR3 DNA follows: TGTGCCAGCATCTACAGGATGAACACTGAAGCTTTCTTT. It encodes CASIYRMNTEAFF.

The J gene is TRBJ1-4, the V gene TRBV4-2; D is undetermined. The germline gives CDR1 LGHNA, CDR2 YNFKEQ. Trimming removed 4 bases at V and 4 bases at J, with 13 bases between. CDR3 length: 15 amino acids. In DNA, the CDR3 is TGTGCCAGCAGCCGCGAGGCAGACTTTAATGAAAAACTGTTTTTT. It codes for CASSREADFNEKLFF.

This chain joins TRBV29-1 and TRBJ2-2; D gene ambiguous. V dropped 4 bases and J dropped 1 base, with 10 bases sitting between them. The CDR3 spans 14 residues. Germline CDR1 reads SQVTM; CDR2 reads ANQGSEA. The CDR3 is CSVGSLKNTGELFF. Here the CDR3 DNA reads TGCAGCGTTGGTTCACTCAAGAACACCGGGGAGCTGTTTTTT.

V is TRBV3-1 (or the pseudogene TRBV3-2) and J is TRBJ2-7; 11 positions agree with TRBD2. The CDR3 covers 16 residues. Germline V gene data show CDR1 as LGHDT and CDR2 as YNNKEL (reference sequence). The junction had 7 bases not matched to a gene; V was cut back by 1 base and J by 5 bases. The CDR3 here is CASSQGASGGYHEQYF. Written as DNA, the CDR3 is TGTGCCAGCAGCCAAGGGGCTAGCGGGGGGTACCACGAGCAGTACTTC.

This rearrangement joins TRBV20-1 to TRBJ2-3; D gene uncertain. CDR3 length equals 12 residues. V gave up 3 bases and J gave up 4 bases, with 8 bases separating them. From germline, CDR1 is DFQATT and CDR2 SNEGSKA (reference sequence). CDR3 coding DNA: TGCAGTGCTAGTCCCGGAGCAGATACGCAGTATTTT. Amino acids: CSASPGADTQYF.

J is TRBJ1-2 and V is TRBV6-1; the D is unclear. The CDR3 totals 14 residues. Trimming pared 0 bases from V and 4 bases from J, leaving 9 bases between. CDR1 and CDR2 from the germline V gene are MNHNS and SASEGT. This CDR3 reads CASSEAVAAYGYTF. The CDR3 coding sequence is TGTGCCAGCAGTGAAGCGGTGGCGGCCTATGGCTACACCTTC.

This clone was picked up one time. The rearrangement joins TRBV7-2 to TRBJ1-4, with D perhaps TRBD1 (5 bases). V dropped 2 bases and J dropped 2 bases, with 9 bases sitting between them. The germline CDR1 and CDR2 sequences are SGHTA and FQGNSA. The CDR3 runs to 15 residues. CDR3 amino acids: CASSLFRGTNEKLFF. Here the CDR3 DNA reads TGTGCCAGCAGCTTATTTAGGGGTACTAATGAAAAACTGTTTTTT.

This clone appeared a single time. The genes are TRBV2 and TRBJ2-7; D gene unclear. The CDR3 runs 11 residues. Trimming cost V 6 bases and J 2 bases, with 5 bases left between them. Germline assignment: CDR1 SNHLY and CDR2 FYNNEI. The CDR3 loop reads CASRQAYEQYF. Written as DNA, the CDR3 is TGTGCCAGCAGGCAGGCCTACGAGCAGTACTTC.

The chain uses TRBV5-5 and TRBJ2-7; a possible D gene is TRBD1 (5 bases). Germline V lookup: CDR1 SGHKS, CDR2 YYEKEE (reference sequence). Trimming shortened V by 2 bases and J by 0 bases, and 15 bases separated the two germline ends. The CDR3 totals 16 residues. CDR3: CASSFGDSKSSYEQYF. For the CDR3, the DNA is TGTGCCAGCAGCTTTGGCGACAGTAAGAGCTCCTACGAGCAGTACTTC.

The CDR3: CASSPPELSYEQYF. The CDR3 DNA follows: TGTGCCAGCTCACCACCCGAGCTGTCCTACGAGCAGTACTTC. The chain joins TRBV18 to TRBJ2-7; the D is unclear. This CDR3 comprises 14 residues. V was trimmed by 0 bases and J by 1 base, leaving 7 bases between them. Germline V gene sequence: CDR1 KGHSH, CDR2 LQKENI.

This chain uses TRBV4-3 with TRBJ2-3; 8 bases are shared with TRBD2. The CDR3 contains 16 residues. V was pared by 1 base and J by 2 bases, with 5 bases of the junction left unmatched. CDR1 LGHNA and CDR2 YSLEER come from the germline V gene. This CDR3 is CASSQGPREDTDTQYF. The CDR3 DNA sequence: TGCGCCAGCAGCCAAGGACCGCGGGAGGACACAGATACGCAGTATTTT.

The chain has TRBV29-1 and TRBJ2-3; 8 nucleotides align to TRBD2. J lost 4 bases, V lost 5 bases, and 8 bases had no gene match. Germline CDR1 reads SQVTM; CDR2 reads ANQGSEA. The CDR3 is 14 residues long. For the CDR3, the DNA is TGCAGCGTTCCCCTCAGCGGGGGACCAGATACGCAGTATTTT. This codes for CSVPLSGGPDTQYF.

This chain connects TRBV10-3 to TRBJ2-3; 11 bases match TRBD2. Germline V CDR1 and CDR2: ENHRY, SYGVKD. J was trimmed by 5 bases and V by 11 bases; bases with no gene match: 9. This CDR3 is 14 amino acids long. In nucleotides, the CDR3 is TGTGCCTCGCTTAGCGGGAGGGCCGGAGATACGCAGTATTTT. It yields the protein CASLSGRAGDTQYF.

V and J are TRBV5-1 and TRBJ1-6, with D unclear. Per the germline V gene, CDR1 is SGHRS and CDR2 is YFSETQ. This CDR3 comprises 14 residues. Trimming cost V 0 bases and J 7 bases, with 8 bases left between them. CDR3 coding DNA: TGCGCCAGCAGCTTGGGATCCGAGAATTCACCCCTCCACTTT. Residues: CASSLGSENSPLHF.

This chain connects TRBV28 to TRBJ1-6; 7 nucleotides match TRBD1. V lost 1 base, J lost 6 bases, and 6 bases stayed unmatched. This CDR3 has 16 amino acids. Germline CDR1 and CDR2: MDHEN and SYDVKM. The CDR3 spells CASSLYSRDSNSPLHF. The CDR3 nucleotides read TGTGCCAGCAGTTTATATTCCAGGGACAGTAATTCACCCCTCCACTTT.

The V and J genes are TRBV6-2 or TRBV6-3 and TRBJ1-5, with 7 bases that match TRBD1. The CDR3 consists of 15 residues. J gave up 9 bases and V 2 bases, and 10 bases lay outside the gene matches. Germline V gene lookup returns CDR1 MNHEY and CDR2 SVGEGT. The CDR3 protein is CASSYKYRGQMPQHF. The CDR3 nucleotides are TGTGCCAGCAGTTACAAATATAGGGGGCAAATGCCCCAGCATTTT.

V and J are TRBV7-3 and TRBJ2-1; no clear D. The CDR3 loop spans 13 amino acids. In germline, CDR1 is SGHTA, CDR2 FQGTGA. The ends were cut back, 0 bases at V and 5 bases at J, with 5 bases in the middle. This CDR3 is CASSLTADNEQFF. The DNA of the CDR3 is TGTGCCAGCAGCTTAACGGCGGACAATGAGCAGTTCTTC.

The gene calls are TRBV28 and TRBJ1-1, with a tentative D call TRBD1 (5 bases). Trimming pared 6 bases from V and 5 bases from J, leaving 16 bases between. The CDR3 totals 14 residues. CDR1 is MDHEN, CDR2 SYDVKM, per germline. CDR3 bases: TGTGCCAGCAGATCAGGGTTCTGGCTTACTGAAGCTTTCTTT. It is translated as CASRSGFWLTEAFF.

The chain uses TRBV6-5 and TRBJ1-3; no firm D call. The CDR3 extends over 13 amino acids. Germline V gene lookup returns CDR1 MNHEY and CDR2 SVGAGI. Trimming removed 5 bases from V and 4 bases from J, with 9 bases in between. The CDR3 region has the DNA TGTGCCAGCAGTCCGGTGAGAGGAAACACCATATATTTT. Protein sequence: CASSPVRGNTIYF.

The rearrangement links TRBV12-3 or TRBV12-4 to TRBJ1-1; D is undetermined. V was trimmed by 1 base and J by 3 bases, leaving 6 bases between them. CDR3 size: 13 residues. DNA for the CDR3: TGTGCCAGCAGTTTAGAACGGGACACTGAAGCTTTCTTT. Protein product: CASSLERDTEAFF.

V and J are TRBV4-3 and TRBJ1-1; weak D call: TRBD1 (6 bases). The CDR3 covers 16 residues. The V gene's germline CDR1 is LGHNA and CDR2 YSLEER. Trimming cost V 0 bases and J 3 bases, with 14 bases left between them. The CDR3 here is CASSQDAADSYTEAFF. CDR3 coding DNA: TGCGCCAGCAGCCAAGATGCCGCGGACAGTTACACTGAAGCTTTCTTT.

CDR3 sequence (DNA): TGTGCCAGCAGACAGGGCAGTTCACCCCTCCACTTT. It specifies CASRQGSSPLHF. V is TRBV12-3 or TRBV12-4 and J is TRBJ1-6, with D perhaps TRBD1 (6 bases). V was pared by 6 bases and J by 9 bases, with 9 bases between. This CDR3 comprises 12 residues.

This clone was observed a handful of times. This chain links TRBV7-9 with TRBJ1-6, with TRBD1 matching 8 bases. This CDR3 contains 19 residues. Germline CDR1 SEHNR, CDR2 FQNEAQ (reference sequence). After removal of 6 bases from V and 0 bases from J, the junction contained 13 bases not matched to a gene. CDR3 loop: CASSKRSGGSSSYNSPLHF. The CDR3 DNA is TGTGCCAGCAGTAAAAGATCAGGGGGCTCAAGCTCCTATAATTCACCCCTCCACTTT.